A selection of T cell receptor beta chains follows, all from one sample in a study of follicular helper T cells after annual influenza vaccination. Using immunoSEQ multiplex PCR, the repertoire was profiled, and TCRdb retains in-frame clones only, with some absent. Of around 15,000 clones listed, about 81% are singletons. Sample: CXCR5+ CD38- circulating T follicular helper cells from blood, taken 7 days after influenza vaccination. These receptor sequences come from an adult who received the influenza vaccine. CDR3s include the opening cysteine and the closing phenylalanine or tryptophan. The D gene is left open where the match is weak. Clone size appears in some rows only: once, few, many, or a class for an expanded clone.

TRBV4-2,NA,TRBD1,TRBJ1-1,CASSLTGRDTEAFF,TGTGCCAGCAGTCTGACAGGGCGGGACACTGAAGCTTTCTTT
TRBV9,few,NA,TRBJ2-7,CASSVGARAYEQYF,TGTGCCAGCAGCGTAGGCGCGAGGGCCTACGAGCAGTACTTC
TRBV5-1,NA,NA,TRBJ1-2,CASSLASHGGYGYTF,TGCGCCAGCAGCTTGGCCTCTCACGGCGGCTATGGCTACACCTTC
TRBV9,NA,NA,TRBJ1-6,CASSLENSPLHF,TGTGCCAGCAGCTTGGAGAATTCACCCCTCCACTTT
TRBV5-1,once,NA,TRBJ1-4,CASSLARNEKLFF,TGCGCCAGCAGCTTGGCCCGTAATGAAAAACTGTTTTTT
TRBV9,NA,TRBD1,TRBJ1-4,CASSETGRTGHEKLFF,TGTGCCAGCAGCGAGACAGGGCGCACGGGGCATGAAAAACTGTTTTTT
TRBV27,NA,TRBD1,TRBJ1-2,CASSLWGTGEYGYTF,TGTGCCAGCAGTTTATGGGGGACAGGGGAATATGGCTACACCTTC
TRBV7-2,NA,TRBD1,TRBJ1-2,CASSQDRGGYGYTF,TGTGCCAGCAGCCAGGACAGGGGCGGTTATGGCTACACCTTC
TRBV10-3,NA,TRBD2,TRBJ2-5,CAISLAAQETQYF,TGTGCCATCAGTCTAGCGGCACAAGAGACCCAGTACTTC
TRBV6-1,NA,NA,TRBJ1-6,CASSEGGRGNSPLHF,TGTGCCAGCAGTGAAGGCGGGCGGGGGAATTCACCCCTCCACTTT
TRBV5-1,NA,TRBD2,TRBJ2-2,CASRSAAGGTGELFF,TGCGCCAGCCGCTCGGCAGCGGGAGGCACCGGGGAGCTGTTTTTT
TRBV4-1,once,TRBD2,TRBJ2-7,CASSRDGRGGYEQYF,TGCGCCAGCAGCCGGGATGGGCGGGGGGGCTACGAGCAGTACTTC
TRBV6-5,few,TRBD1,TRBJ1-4,CASSYDRESEKLFF,TGTGCCAGCAGTTACGACAGGGAGAGTGAAAAACTGTTTTTT
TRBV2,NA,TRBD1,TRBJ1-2,CASSFAGTGDGGYTF,TGTGCCAGCAGTTTCGCCGGGACAGGGGATGGCGGCTACACCTTC
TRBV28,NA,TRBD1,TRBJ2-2,CASSLWGQGNTGELFF,TGTGCCAGCAGTTTATGGGGACAGGGAAACACCGGGGAGCTGTTTTTT
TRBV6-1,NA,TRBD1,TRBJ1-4,CASTLYRGLNEKLFF,TGTGCCAGCACCTTATACAGGGGCCTTAATGAAAAACTGTTTTTT
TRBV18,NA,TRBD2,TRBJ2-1,CASSPVGGRVDEQFF,TGTGCCAGCTCACCAGTCGGGGGGAGAGTCGATGAGCAGTTCTTC
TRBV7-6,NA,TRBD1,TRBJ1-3,CASSPQGGSGNTIYF,TGTGCCAGCAGCCCACAGGGGGGATCTGGAAACACCATATATTTT
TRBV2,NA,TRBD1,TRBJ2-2,CATERTGGNTGELFF,TGTGCCACAGAACGAACAGGGGGCAACACCGGGGAGCTGTTTTTT
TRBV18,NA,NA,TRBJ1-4,CASSPPATNEKLFF,TGTGCCAGCTCACCACCCGCGACTAATGAAAAACTGTTTTTT
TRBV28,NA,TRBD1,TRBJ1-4,CASSFGQGYEKLFF,TGTGCCAGCAGTTTTGGACAGGGCTATGAAAAACTGTTTTTT
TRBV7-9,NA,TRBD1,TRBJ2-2,CASSQNRGRTGELFF,TGTGCCAGCAGCCAAAACAGGGGAAGGACCGGGGAGCTGTTTTTT
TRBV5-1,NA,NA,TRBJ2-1,CASSLRPYDYEQFF,TGCGCCAGCAGCTTGAGGCCCTATGACTATGAGCAGTTCTTC
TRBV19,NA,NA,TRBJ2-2,CASSIPRQTGELFF,TGTGCCAGTAGTATCCCCCGACAGACCGGGGAGCTGTTTTTT
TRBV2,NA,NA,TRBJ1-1,CASSRDNWNTEAFF,TGTGCCAGCAGCCGGGACAATTGGAACACTGAAGCTTTCTTT
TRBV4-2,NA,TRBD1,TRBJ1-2,CASSQDSGTGLGYTF,TGTGCCAGCAGCCAAGACTCCGGGACAGGGTTGGGCTACACCTTC
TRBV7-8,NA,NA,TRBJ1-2,CASSATRQVLYGYTF,TGTGCCAGCAGCGCGACCCGACAGGTTCTCTATGGCTACACCTTC
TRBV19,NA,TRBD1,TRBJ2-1,CASLTGGLYNEQFF,TGTGCCAGCCTTACAGGGGGCTTATACAATGAGCAGTTCTTC
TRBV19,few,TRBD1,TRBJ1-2,CASSAQGAGGYTF,TGTGCCAGTAGTGCACAGGGGGCAGGAGGCTACACCTTC
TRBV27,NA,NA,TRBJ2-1,CASAGYGTSHNEQFF,TGTGCCAGCGCCGGCTACGGGACTTCCCACAATGAGCAGTTCTTC
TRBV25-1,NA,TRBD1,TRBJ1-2,CASSVSGQGAVYGYTF,TGTGCCAGCAGTGTGTCGGGACAGGGGGCTGTCTATGGCTACACCTTC
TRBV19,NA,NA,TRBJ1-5,CASHSPGLSNQPQHF,TGTGCCAGTCACTCACCGGGACTGTCCAATCAGCCCCAGCATTTT
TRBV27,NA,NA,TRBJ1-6,CASTPNRLSGVSSPLHF,TGTGCCAGCACCCCTAACCGGTTATCAGGGGTTAGTTCACCCCTCCACTTT
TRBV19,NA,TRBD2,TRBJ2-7,CASSPGLAGLYEQYF,TGTGCCAGTAGCCCCGGACTAGCGGGCCTCTACGAGCAGTACTTC
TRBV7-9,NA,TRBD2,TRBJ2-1,CASSRLAGVLNEQFF,TGTGCCAGCAGCCGACTAGCGGGAGTCTTGAATGAGCAGTTCTTC
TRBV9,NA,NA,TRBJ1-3,CASSVGEGAGSGNTIYF,TGTGCCAGCAGCGTAGGGGAGGGAGCGGGCTCTGGAAACACCATATATTTT
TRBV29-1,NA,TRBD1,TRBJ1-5,CSVPGQGIQPQHF,TGCAGCGTTCCGGGACAGGGCATTCAGCCCCAGCATTTT
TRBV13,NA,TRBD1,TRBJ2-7,CASSSQGAPFHF,TGTGCCAGCAGCTCACAGGGGGCGCCCTTCCACTTC
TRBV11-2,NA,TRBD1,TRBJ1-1,CASSLGGQGGSEAFF,TGTGCCAGCAGCTTAGGGGGACAGGGTGGTTCCGAAGCTTTCTTT
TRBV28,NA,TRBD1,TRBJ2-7,CASSSGQANSYEQYF,TGTGCCAGCAGTTCGGGACAGGCGAACTCCTACGAGCAGTACTTC
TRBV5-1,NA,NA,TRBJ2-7,CASSLQGGYYEQYF,TGCGCCAGCAGCTTACAGGGGGGGTACTACGAGCAGTACTTC
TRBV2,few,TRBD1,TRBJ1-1,CASGGQGGDTEAFF,TGTGCCAGCGGGGGACAGGGAGGGGACACTGAAGCTTTCTTT
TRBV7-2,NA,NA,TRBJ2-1,CASSVGLGAGNEQFF,TGTGCCAGCAGCGTCGGGCTGGGAGCCGGCAATGAGCAGTTCTTC
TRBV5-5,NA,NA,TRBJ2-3,CASSLRTAPDTQYF,TGTGCCAGCAGCTTACGGACAGCACCAGATACGCAGTATTTT
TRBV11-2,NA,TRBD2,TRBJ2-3,CASSFIAGGPGDTQYF,TGTGCCAGCAGCTTCATAGCGGGAGGCCCCGGGGATACGCAGTATTTT
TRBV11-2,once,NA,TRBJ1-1,CASSSAPVQGTEAFF,TGTGCCAGCAGCTCGGCCCCAGTTCAGGGAACTGAAGCTTTCTTT